This T cell receptor (beta chain) was captured by sequencing in a study of cytomegalovirus exposure and HLA in healthy donors. Study context: Unique TCR beta sequences numbering over 100 million came from about 180 million T cells in an earlier analysis.

The germline CDR1 and CDR2 sequences are LNHNV and YYDKDF (reference sequence). The CDR3 extends over 15 amino acids. Trimming shortened V by 0 bases and J by 4 bases, and 10 bases separated the two germline ends. Study-level points and caveats: Some V segments could not be told apart, so they were left out, TRBV6-2 and TRBV6-3 among them.

With regard to this clone: Its matching antigen is unknown.

A multiplex PCR was run with 60 Vbeta primers and 13 Jbeta primers. Assay used: immunoSEQ multiplex PCR; TCRdb lists only in-frame clones, some missing. Among some 150,000 clones listed, around 80% were seen once. The source of this sequence is a man aged 18 to 30 in good health and CMV-seropositive. The genes are TRBV15 and TRBJ1-3; TRBD1 is a possible D gene (5 bases). The sequenced sample consisted of PBMCs. The CDR3 sequence: CATSREGQGGNTIYF. CDR3 in DNA: TGTGCCACCAGCAGAGAGGGCCAGGGAGGAAACACCATATATTTT.